This T cell receptor beta chain came from a study of T-cell memory formation after mild COVID-19. V was clipped by 2 bases and J by 4 bases; unmatched bases: 5. The CDR3 runs 14 residues. CDR1 is SQVTM, CDR2 ANQGSEA, per germline. The TCR alpha and TCR beta cDNA libraries, bearing sample barcodes and UMIs, were generated by 5'RACE using constant-segment primers. TCRdb redid the calling of the 5' RACE reads with MiXCR, one entry per CDR3 protein. The sample has about 190,000 distinct CDR3 sequences, about 21% seen once. The table lists this clonotype with a count of one. The antigen remains undetermined. Study results and caveats: Clones contracting across day 15 to 85 had a balanced CD4/CD8 profile; later expanding clones leaned CD4+. Detection of some responders pre-infection suggested pre-existing cross-reactive memory T cells participated. Proof of SARS-CoV-2 specificity was absent for the second-wave clones that crested on day 37.

The V call is TRBV29-1, the J call TRBJ1-2; 9 bases map to TRBD1. Sequenced material: PBMCs or a T cell subset sorted from them (not recorded which). The clonotype was recovered from an adult woman who had mild COVID-19 (a few samples of this study predate the infection). Cell type and time point are not known. Here the CDR3 DNA reads TGCAGCGTTGAAAGGGACAGGGTTCCCTATGGCTACACCTTC. Its protein is CSVERDRVPYGYTF.